This paragraph covers one T cell receptor beta chain sequence. The CDR3 covers 12 residues. Trimming took off 6 bases at V and 8 bases at J, with 11 bases between the two ends. Germline V CDR1 and CDR2: MGHDK, SYGVNS. This sample was taken from a study of cytomegalovirus exposure and HLA in healthy donors. PCR amplification relied on 60 Vbeta primers (plus 13 Jbeta primers). The protocol was immunoSEQ multiplex PCR, while the TCRdb copy is restricted to in-frame clones and leaves out a portion. The sample has 120,000 to 150,000 clones; more than 60% are singletons. The chain employs TRBV25-1 and TRBJ2-1; TRBD2 might be the D (7 bases). The source is a male donor in good health and CMV-seronegative. The sequenced material came from PBMCs. CDR3 amino acids: CASRGGPHEQFF. CDR3 nucleotides: TGTGCCAGCAGGGGGGGGCCCCATGAGCAGTTCTTC.